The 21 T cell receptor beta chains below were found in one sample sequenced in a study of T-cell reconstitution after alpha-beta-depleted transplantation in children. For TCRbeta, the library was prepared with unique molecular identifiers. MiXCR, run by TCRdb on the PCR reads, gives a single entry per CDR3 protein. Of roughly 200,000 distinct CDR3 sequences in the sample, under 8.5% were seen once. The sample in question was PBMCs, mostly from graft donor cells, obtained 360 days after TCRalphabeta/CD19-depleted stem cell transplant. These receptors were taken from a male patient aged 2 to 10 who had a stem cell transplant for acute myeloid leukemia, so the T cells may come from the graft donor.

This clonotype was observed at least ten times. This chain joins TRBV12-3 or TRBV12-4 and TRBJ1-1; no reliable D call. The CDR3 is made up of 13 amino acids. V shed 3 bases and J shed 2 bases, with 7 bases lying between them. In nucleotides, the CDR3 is TGTGCCAGCAGTTTTAGGCGAAACACTGAAGCTTTCTTT. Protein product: CASSFRRNTEAFF.

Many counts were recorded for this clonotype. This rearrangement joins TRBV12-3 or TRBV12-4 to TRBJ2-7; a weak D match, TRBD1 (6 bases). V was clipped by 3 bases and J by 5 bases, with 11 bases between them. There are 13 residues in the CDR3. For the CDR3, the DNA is TGTGCCAGCAGTTTGGCAGGGGTTAACGAGCAGTACTTC. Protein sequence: CASSLAGVNEQYF.

CDR3 protein: CSASGWHGLAKNIQYF. Written as DNA, the CDR3 is TGCAGTGCTAGCGGGTGGCACGGGCTAGCCAAAAACATTCAGTACTTC. The gene calls are TRBV20-1 and TRBJ2-4; D is ambiguous. Germline V gives CDR1 DFQATT, CDR2 SNEGSKA (reference sequence). The V gene lost 3 bases and the J gene lost 0 bases, with 15 bases spanning the gap. This CDR3 spans 16 amino acids.

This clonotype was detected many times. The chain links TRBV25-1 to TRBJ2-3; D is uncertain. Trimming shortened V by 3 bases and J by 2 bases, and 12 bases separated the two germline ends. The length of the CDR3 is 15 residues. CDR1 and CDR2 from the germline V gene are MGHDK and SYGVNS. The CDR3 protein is CASSEGLGFTDTQYF. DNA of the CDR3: TGTGCCAGCAGTGAGGGTCTGGGCTTCACAGATACGCAGTATTTT. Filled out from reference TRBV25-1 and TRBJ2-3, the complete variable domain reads EADIYQTPRYLVIGTGKKITLECSQTMGHDKMYWYQQDPGMELHLIHYSYGVNSTEKGDLSSESTVSRIRTEHFPLTLESARPSHTSQYLCASSEGLGFTDTQYFGPGTRLTVL.

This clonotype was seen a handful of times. CDR3 nucleotides: TGCGCCAGCAGCTTGGAACCAGTGAACACCGGGGAGCTGTTTTTT. Amino acid sequence: CASSLEPVNTGELFF. The chain uses TRBV5-1 and TRBJ2-2; D unresolved. Trimming took off 0 bases at V and 1 base at J, with 7 bases between the two ends. Germline loops: CDR1 SGHRS, CDR2 YFSETQ. The CDR3 covers 15 residues.

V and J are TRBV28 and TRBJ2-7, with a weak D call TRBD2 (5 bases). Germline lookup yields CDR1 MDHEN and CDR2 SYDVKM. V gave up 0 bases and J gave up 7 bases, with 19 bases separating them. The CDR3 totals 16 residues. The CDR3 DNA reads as TGTGCCAGCAGTTTATGCCCCTTGGACCGGGAAATAGAGCAGTACGTC. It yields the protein CASSLCPLDREIEQYV.

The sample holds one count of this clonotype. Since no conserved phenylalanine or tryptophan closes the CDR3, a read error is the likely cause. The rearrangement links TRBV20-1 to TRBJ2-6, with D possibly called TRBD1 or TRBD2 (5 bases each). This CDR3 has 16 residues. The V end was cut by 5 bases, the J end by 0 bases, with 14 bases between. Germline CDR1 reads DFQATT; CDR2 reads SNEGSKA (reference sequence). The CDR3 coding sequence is TGCAGTGCTCGCCCCGGGACGATCTCTGGGGCCAACGTCCTGACTTCC. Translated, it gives CSARPGTISGANVLTS.

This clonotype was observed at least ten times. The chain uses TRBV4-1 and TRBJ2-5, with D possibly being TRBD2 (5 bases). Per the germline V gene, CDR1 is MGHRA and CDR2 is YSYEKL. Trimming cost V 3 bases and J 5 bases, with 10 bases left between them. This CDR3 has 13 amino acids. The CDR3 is CASSHGPGETQYF. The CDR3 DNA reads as TGCGCCAGCAGCCACGGCCCGGGGGAGACCCAGTACTTC.

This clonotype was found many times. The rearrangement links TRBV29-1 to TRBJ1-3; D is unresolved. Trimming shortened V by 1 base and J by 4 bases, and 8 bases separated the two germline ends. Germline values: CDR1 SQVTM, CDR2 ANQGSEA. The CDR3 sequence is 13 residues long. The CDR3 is CSVEVQLGNTIYF. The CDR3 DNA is TGCAGCGTTGAAGTACAGCTCGGAAACACCATATATTTT. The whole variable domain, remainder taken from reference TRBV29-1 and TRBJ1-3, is SAVISQKPSRDICQRGTSLTIQCQVDSQVTMMFWYRQQPGQSLTLIATANQGSEATYESGFVIDKFPISRPNLTFSTLTVSNMSPEDSSIYLCSVEVQLGNTIYFGEGSWLTVV.

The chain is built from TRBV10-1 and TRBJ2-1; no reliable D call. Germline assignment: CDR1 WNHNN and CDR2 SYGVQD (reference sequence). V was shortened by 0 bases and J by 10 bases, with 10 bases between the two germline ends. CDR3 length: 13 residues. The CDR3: CASSESGWREQFF. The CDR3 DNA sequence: TGCGCCAGCAGTGAGTCAGGGTGGCGGGAGCAGTTCTTC.

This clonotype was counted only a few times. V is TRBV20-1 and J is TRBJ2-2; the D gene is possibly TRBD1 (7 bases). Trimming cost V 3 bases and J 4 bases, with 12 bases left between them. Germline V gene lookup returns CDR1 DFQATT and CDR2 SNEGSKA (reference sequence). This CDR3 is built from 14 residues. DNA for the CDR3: TGCAGTGCTAGCCGCCAGGGGGGCACCGGGGAGCTGTTTTTT. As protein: CSASRQGGTGELFF.

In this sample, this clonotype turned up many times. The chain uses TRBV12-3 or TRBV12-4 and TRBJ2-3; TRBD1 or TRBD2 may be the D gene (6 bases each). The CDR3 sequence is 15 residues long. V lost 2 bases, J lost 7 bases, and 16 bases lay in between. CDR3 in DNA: TGTGCCAGCAGTTTATCGGGGGCCCAAAGGTATACGCAGTATTTT. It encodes CASSLSGAQRYTQYF.

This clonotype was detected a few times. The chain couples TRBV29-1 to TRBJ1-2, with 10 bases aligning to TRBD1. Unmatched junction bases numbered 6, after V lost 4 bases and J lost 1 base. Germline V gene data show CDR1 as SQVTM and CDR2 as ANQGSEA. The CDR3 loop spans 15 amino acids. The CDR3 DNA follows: TGCAGCGTTGTGGGACAGGGGACCTTTAACTATGGCTACACCTTC. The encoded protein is CSVVGQGTFNYGYTF.

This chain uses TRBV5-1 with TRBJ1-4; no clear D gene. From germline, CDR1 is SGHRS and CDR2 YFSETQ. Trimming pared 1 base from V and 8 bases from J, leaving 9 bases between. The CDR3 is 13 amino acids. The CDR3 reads CASSLYGKEKLFF. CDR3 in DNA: TGCGCCAGCAGCTTGTACGGGAAGGAAAAACTGTTTTTT.

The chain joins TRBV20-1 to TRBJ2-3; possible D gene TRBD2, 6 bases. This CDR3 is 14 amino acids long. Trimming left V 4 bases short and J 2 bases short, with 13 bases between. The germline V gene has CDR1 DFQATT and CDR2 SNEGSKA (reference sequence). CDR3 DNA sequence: TGCAGTGCTAAACTAGCAAAAGACACAGATACGCAGTATTTT. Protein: CSAKLAKDTDTQYF.

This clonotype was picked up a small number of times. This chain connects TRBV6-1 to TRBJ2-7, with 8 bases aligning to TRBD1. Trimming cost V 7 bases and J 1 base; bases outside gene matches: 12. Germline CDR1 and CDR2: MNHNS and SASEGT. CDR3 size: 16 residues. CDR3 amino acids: CASTQRTGLGSYEQYF. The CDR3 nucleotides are TGTGCCAGCACCCAGAGGACAGGGTTGGGTTCCTACGAGCAGTACTTC.

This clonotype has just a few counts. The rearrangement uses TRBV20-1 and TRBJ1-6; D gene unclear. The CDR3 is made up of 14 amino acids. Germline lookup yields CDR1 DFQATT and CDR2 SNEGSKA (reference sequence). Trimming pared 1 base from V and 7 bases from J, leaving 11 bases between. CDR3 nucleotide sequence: TGCAGTGCTAGAGTTCGCAGAAACAATTCACCCCTCCACTTT. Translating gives CSARVRRNNSPLHF.

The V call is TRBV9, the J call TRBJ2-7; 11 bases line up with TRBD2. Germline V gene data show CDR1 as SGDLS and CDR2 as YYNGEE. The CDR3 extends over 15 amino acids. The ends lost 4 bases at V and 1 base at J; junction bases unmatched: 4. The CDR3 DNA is TGTGCCAGCAGCCTGACTAGCGGGGAATCCTACGAGCAGTACTTC. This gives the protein CASSLTSGESYEQYF.

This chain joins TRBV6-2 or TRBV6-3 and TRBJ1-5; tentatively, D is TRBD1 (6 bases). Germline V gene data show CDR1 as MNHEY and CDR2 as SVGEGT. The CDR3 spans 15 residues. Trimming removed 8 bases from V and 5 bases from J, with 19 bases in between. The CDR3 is CASGPLNRADQPQHF. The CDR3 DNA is TGTGCCAGCGGCCCACTGAACAGGGCGGATCAGCCCCAGCATTTT.

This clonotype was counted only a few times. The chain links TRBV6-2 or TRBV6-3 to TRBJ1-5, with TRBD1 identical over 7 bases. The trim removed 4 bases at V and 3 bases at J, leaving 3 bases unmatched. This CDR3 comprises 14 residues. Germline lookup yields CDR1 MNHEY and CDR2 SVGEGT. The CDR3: CASSSGQHNQPQHF. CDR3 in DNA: TGTGCCAGCAGTTCGGGACAGCACAATCAGCCCCAGCATTTT.

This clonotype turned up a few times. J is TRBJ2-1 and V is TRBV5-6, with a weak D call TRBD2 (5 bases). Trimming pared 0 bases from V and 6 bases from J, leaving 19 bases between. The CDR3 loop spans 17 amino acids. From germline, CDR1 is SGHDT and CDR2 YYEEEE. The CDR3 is CASSLVRVSPAGNEQFF. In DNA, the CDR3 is TGTGCCAGCAGCTTGGTTCGGGTCTCGCCGGCGGGCAATGAGCAGTTCTTC.